This section outlines one T cell receptor beta chain sequence together with its context. CDR3 length equals 15 residues. Trimming took 2 bases from V and 6 from J; bases not matched to a gene: 6. CDR1 and CDR2 from the germline V gene are MNHNY and SVGAGI (reference sequence). Per the original methods: The assay estimated nucleated cells by amplifying reference gene primers. TCRdb's copy holds only in-frame clones and misses some; the assay was immunoSEQ multiplex PCR. V, J and clone size were drawn from that table, and D and trimming were deduced from the DNA. The sample consists of some 380,000 clones, 88% of them appearing once. This sample stems from a study of blood T cell repertoires in COVID-19. Study-wide background: T cells, B-cell-depleted T cells, or PBMCs provided the cDNA or gDNA that served as material.

Participant age was roughly 18 to 90 years, and participants resided in fewer than 30 US areas. Cohorts were assigned according to the clinical history that participants reported. The V call is TRBV6-6, the J call TRBJ2-1; 8 bases are a match to TRBD2. Sequencing used PBMCs or T cells enriched from blood (not recorded which). The TCR comes from a woman aged 40 to 50 with acute COVID-19. The CDR3 DNA is TGTGCCAGCAGTTACCCCGGCGGGGGGATCAATGAGCAGTTCTTC. This sequence encodes CASSYPGGGINEQFF.